The TCR beta chain under discussion was sequenced for a study of blood T cells in healthy people across ages (dated by TCRdb to between 2014 and 2017). Regarding the complete study: In model experiments, template switching captured about one uniquely barcoded TCR beta cDNA molecule for every two T cells. Donors were grouped into four age groups: young (average 16 years), middle-aged (approximately 41), aged (roughly 62) and long-lived (less than 85). To avoid experimental bias, donors of different ages were spread randomly across the sequencing lanes. Two additional independent replicas of 1 million unique cDNA reads from the same blood draw were analyzed for two donors (one aged 18 to 30 and one aged 80 or older). To track age-related changes in TCR beta repertoire diversity, the study relied on deep sequencing normalized with unique cDNA molecular identifiers. Results the study describes overall, beyond this receptor: Observed TCR beta diversity correlated strongly with the percentage of naive T cells measured by flow cytometry. Observed TCR beta diversity per million T cells fell roughly linearly with age, and a significant reduction was already apparent by age about 43. Since profiling was done on bulk unsorted PBMCs, naive and antigen-experienced compartments could not be conclusively compared. Compared with the aged group, the long-lived group had more naive CD4+ T cells, fewer expanded clones and increased TCR diversity, suggesting age selection. Estimates of total diversity based on one million sequenced T cells were regarded as lower bounds and as underestimates. The CMV infection status of donors was not known, potentially confounding age-related changes in expanded clonotypes.

Worth noting for this clonotype: Its antigen remains undetermined. Qualities for individual bases were not recorded, and no much larger clone is one base off.

The library was obtained by 5' RACE. This sample was sequenced with an Illumina HiSeq 2500. A second PCR of roughly 7 to 11 cycles was performed with a sample-barcoded 5' primer and a J-beta primer mix. A unique molecular identifier was introduced onto each TCR beta cDNA molecule by a template-switch 5' adaptor carrying 12 random nucleotides. Each sample yielded at least 3 million CDR3-containing paired-end reads. First-strand cDNA synthesis was performed from all RNA using the Mint cDNA synthesis kit, with priming by a TRBC-specific oligonucleotide. After uracil-DNA glycosylase treatment, a first 18-cycle PCR used universal primers M1SS and BC2_uni_R on all cDNA. As for the original processing: Each sample was normalized by randomly selecting 1 million high-quality reads, each carrying a distinct molecular identifier. Reads sharing molecular identifiers were discarded rather than binned into consensus sequences. MiTCR, run with a Q25 quality threshold and the strictest error-elimination algorithm, handled CDR3 identification, clonotype clustering and error correction. Lower-bound total TCR beta diversity was estimated with a nonparametric unseen species model using Euler transformation. Starting from the raw public reads, TCRdb applied fastp trimming at Q25, assembled clones with MiXCR and retained in-frame beta chains. A single entry per CDR3 protein holds the most common genes and DNA from its merged rows. The V and J calls come from TCRdb's annotation, not from the publication. The sample table lists 650,000 to 800,000 distinct CDR3 sequences, 44% of them with a count of one. The ten most abundant clones make up roughly 19% of the sample.

Trimming costs V 0 bases and J 8 bases, and their ends lie 10 bases apart. The CDR1 and CDR2 encoded by the germline V gene are LGHNA and YSLEER. The CDR3 holds 13 amino acids from the cysteine to the phenylalanine. Left in the record is the CDR3 DNA by itself, 39 bases read in frame from the first base. Donors were 39 systemically healthy Caucasian individuals from Russia aged roughly 6 to 100 years. Each donor gave around 9.8 milliliters of peripheral blood, collected into EDTA-treated Vacutainer tubes. Ficoll-Paque density-gradient centrifugation was used to isolate PBMCs, with at least 7 million obtained per sample. Total RNA, at least 6 micrograms per sample, was extracted from PBMCs with Trizol reagent. For every donor, flow cytometry on a PBMC aliquot measured the percentage of naive CD45RAhigh/CD27high T cells.

The sequence joins TRBV4-3 to TRBJ1-2; a confident D gene designation cannot be given. The receptor comes from a man aged 60 to 75 in good health. Sequencing input: blood. The CDR3 protein: CASSQDNGSGYTF. At the DNA level, the sequence is TGCGCCAGCAGCCAAGATAACGGTTCCGGCTACACCTTC.